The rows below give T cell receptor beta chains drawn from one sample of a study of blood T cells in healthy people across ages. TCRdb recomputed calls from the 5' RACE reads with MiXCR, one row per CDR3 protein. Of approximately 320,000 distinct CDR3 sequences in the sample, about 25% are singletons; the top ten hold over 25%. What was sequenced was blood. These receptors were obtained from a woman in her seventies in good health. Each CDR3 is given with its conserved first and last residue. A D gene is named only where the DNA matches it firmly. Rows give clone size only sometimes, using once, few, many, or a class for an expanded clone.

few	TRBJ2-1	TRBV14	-	TGTGCCAGCAGCCAAGTTTCCAGCAATGAGCAGTTCTTC	CASSQVSSNEQFF
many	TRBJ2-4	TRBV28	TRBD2	TGTGCCAGCAGTTTATATAGCGGGAGGCCGACCAAAAACATTCAGTACTTC	CASSLYSGRPTKNIQYF
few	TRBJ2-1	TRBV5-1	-	TGCGCCAGCAGAATCCGGCAGGCCAGGGATGAGCAGTTCTTC	CASRIRQARDEQFF
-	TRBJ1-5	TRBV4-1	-	TGCGCCAGCAGTCGACAGGTAAATCAGCCCCAGCATTTT	CASSRQVNQPQHF
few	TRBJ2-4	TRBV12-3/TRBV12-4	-	TGTGCCAGCAGTTTAGACCAGGGAGACATTCAGCACTTC	CASSLDQGDIQHF
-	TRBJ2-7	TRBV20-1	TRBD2	TGCAGTGCTAGTGGTGCGGGACTAGCGGATGACTACGAGCAGTACTTC	CSASGAGLADDYEQYF
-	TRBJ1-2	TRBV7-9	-	TGTGCCAGCAGTCGTTTGGGGGGAGTGAGTAACTATGGCTACACCTTC	CASSRLGGVSNYGYTF
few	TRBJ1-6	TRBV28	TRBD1	TGTGCCAGCAGTATTACTCGGACAGGGAATTCACCCCTCCACTTT	CASSITRTGNSPLHF
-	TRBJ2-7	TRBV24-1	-	TGTGCCACCAGTGATGATTCCCACGAGCAGTACTTC	CATSDDSHEQYF
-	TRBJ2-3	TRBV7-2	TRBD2	TGTGCCAGCAGCTTAGCATCTAGCGGGAGGGCAGATACGCAGTATTTT	CASSLASSGRADTQYF
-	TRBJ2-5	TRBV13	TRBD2	TGTGCCAGCAGCCAGCGACTAGCGGGGACGCAAGAGACCCAGTACTTC	CASSQRLAGTQETQYF
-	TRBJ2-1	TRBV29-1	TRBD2	TGCAGCGTTGCGAGCGGAGGTTTATGGCGGGAGTCGGCTGAGCAGTTCTTC	CSVASGGLWRESAEQFF
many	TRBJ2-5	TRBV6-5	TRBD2	TGTGCCAGCAGTTACCGAAGCGGGAGACCCCAAGAGACCCAGTACTTC	CASSYRSGRPQETQYF
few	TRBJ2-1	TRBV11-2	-	TGTGCCAGCAGCGAACAGAGCAATGAGCAGTTCTTC	CASSEQSNEQFF
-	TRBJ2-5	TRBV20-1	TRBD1	TGCAGTGTGGCGGACAGGGGGCTTGAGACCCAGTACTTC	CSVADRGLETQYF
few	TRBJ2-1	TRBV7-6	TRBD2	TGTGCCAGCAGCTTAGCGGGCCGGAGACGGACTAGCGGGTGGGATGAGCAGTTCTTC	CASSLAGRRRTSGWDEQFF
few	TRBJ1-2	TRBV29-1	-	TGCAGCGTTGGCAGGAATTACTTGATGGACTATGGCTACACCTTC	CSVGRNYLMDYGYTF
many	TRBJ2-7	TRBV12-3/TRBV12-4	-	TGTGCCAGCAGTTCCACTTCCTCAGGGGTCCACGAGCAGTACTTC	CASSSTSSGVHEQYF
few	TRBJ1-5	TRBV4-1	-	TGCGCCAGCAGCCAAGATCCACAGGGATATCAGCCCCAGCATTTT	CASSQDPQGYQPQHF
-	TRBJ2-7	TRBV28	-	TGTGCCAGCAGGGGCACCGTCTACGAGCAGTACTTC	CASRGTVYEQYF
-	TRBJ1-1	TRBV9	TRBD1	TGTGCCAGCAGCACCCGGACAGGGAACACTGAAGCTTTCTTT	CASSTRTGNTEAFF
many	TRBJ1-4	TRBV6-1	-	TGTGCCAGCAGTGCAACAGGGAGCCCAAGAACTAATGAAAAACTGTTTTTT	CASSATGSPRTNEKLFF
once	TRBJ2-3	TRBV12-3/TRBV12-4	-	TGTGCCAGCAGTTTTCTCAAGAACACAGATACGCAGTATTTT	CASSFLKNTDTQYF
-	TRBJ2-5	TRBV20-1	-	TGCAGTGCTCCGCGACAGTCAGGAGAGACCCAGTACTTC	CSAPRQSGETQYF
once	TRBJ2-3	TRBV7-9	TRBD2	TGTGCCAGCAGCTCCGGACTAGCGGGAGGGCCTTCAGATACGCAGTATTTT	CASSSGLAGGPSDTQYF
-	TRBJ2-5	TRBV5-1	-	TGCGCCAGCAGCTTGGCGGGCGATTGGGAAGAGACCCAGTACTTC	CASSLAGDWEETQYF
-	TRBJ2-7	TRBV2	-	TGTGCCAGCAGCATAGTGGGGGAGCAGTACTTC	CASSIVGEQYF
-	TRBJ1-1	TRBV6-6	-	TGTGCCAGCAGTTATGGTGAGAACACTGAAGCTTTCTTT	CASSYGENTEAFF
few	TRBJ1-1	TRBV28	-	TGTGCCAGCGGGATTTGGACCGACCGAGGGAGGGCTTTCTTT	CASGIWTDRGRAFF
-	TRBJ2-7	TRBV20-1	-	TGCAGTGCTATCGCTCTTGGGACGACACACGAGCAGTACTTC	CSAIALGTTHEQYF
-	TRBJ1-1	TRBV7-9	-	TGTGCCAGCAGCCCACCCAGGGGTATCGGCACTGAAGCTTTCTTT	CASSPPRGIGTEAFF
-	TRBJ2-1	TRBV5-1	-	TGCGCCAGCAGCTTAGTACGGGGATCCGATCGGAATGAGCAGTTCTTC	CASSLVRGSDRNEQFF
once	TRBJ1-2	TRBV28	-	TGTGCCAGCAGTTTAACCGGGGAAGGCTACACCTTC	CASSLTGEGYTF
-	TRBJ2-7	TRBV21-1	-	TGTGCCAGCAGCAAAAAGGGTCTGGGTACCTACGAGCAGTACTTC	CASSKKGLGTYEQYF
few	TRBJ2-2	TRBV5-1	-	TGCGCCAGCAGCTTGGCTGCGGGGACGAACACCGGGGAGCTGTTTTTT	CASSLAAGTNTGELFF
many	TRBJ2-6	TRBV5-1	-	TGCGCCAGCAGCTCCCGCTCTGGGGCCAACGTCCTGACTTTC	CASSSRSGANVLTF
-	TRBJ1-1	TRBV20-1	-	TGCAGTGCTCGGACAGCCAACACTGAAGCTTTCTTT	CSARTANTEAFF
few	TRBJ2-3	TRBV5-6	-	TGTGCCAGCAGCTTGTGGGCGTCAGATACGCAGTATTTT	CASSLWASDTQYF
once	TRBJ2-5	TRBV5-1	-	TGCGCCAGCAGCTTCATAGTGGAACAGGCCCAGTACTTC	CASSFIVEQAQYF
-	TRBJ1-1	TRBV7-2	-	TGTGCCAGCAGCACACCGGGACAGAACACTGAAGCTTTCTTT	CASSTPGQNTEAFF
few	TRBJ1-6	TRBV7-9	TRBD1	TGTGCCAGCAGCACCGACAGGGGAAATTCACCCCTCCACTTT	CASSTDRGNSPLHF
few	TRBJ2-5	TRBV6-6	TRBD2	TGTGCCAGCAGTTACACCGGGGAAGCGGGGGGAGAGACCCAGTACTTC	CASSYTGEAGGETQYF